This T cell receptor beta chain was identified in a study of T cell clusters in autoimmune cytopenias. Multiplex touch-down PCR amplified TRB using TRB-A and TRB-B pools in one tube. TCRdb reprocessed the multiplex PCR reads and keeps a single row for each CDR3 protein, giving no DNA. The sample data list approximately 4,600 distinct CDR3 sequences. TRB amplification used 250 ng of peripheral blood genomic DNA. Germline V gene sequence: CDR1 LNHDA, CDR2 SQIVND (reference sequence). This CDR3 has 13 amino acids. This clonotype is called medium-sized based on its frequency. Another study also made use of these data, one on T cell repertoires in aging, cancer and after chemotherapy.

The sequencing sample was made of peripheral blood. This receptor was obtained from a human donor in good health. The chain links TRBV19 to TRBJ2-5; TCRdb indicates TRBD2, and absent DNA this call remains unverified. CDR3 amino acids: CAAGPVSWGDQYF.